This T cell receptor (beta chain) was identified during a study of CD8 T cells in ankylosing spondylitis. CDR1 and CDR2 (germline): KGHDR, SFDVKD. V was cut by 5 bases and J by 2 bases, with 15 bases left in between. The CDR3 totals 16 residues. This clonotype occurred many times. Each CDR3 protein gets one entry after TCRdb re-called the 5' RACE reads with MiXCR. The sample has roughly 200,000 distinct CDR3 sequences, about a quarter seen once. Sequenced: blood, either unsorted or a sorted T cell fraction (not recorded which). This chain connects TRBV24-1 to TRBJ1-5; D might be TRBD1 (6 bases). This TCR was sampled from a male donor with ankylosing spondylitis or in good health (not recorded which). CDR3 DNA sequence: TGTGCCACCAGTGGTGGGGGCGGAGCACGCAATCAGCCCCAGCATTTT. It specifies CATSGGGGARNQPQHF.